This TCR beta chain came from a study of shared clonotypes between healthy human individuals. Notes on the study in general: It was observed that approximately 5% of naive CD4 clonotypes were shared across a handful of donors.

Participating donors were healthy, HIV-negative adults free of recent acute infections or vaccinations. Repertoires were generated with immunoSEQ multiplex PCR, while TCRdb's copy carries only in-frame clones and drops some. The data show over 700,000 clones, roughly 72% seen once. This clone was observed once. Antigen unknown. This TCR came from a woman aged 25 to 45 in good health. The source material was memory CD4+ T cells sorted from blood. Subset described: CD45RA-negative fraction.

The CDR3 spells CASSDLSRGQMGGYTF. The CDR3 nucleotides are TGTGCCAGCAGTGATCTATCCAGGGGACAAATGGGAGGCTACACCTTC. The genes are TRBV6-1 and TRBJ1-2; D possibly corresponds to TRBD1 (6 bases). The germline V gene has CDR1 MNHNS and CDR2 SASEGT. Trimming took off 3 bases at V and 8 bases at J, with 22 bases between the two ends. The CDR3 spans 16 residues.